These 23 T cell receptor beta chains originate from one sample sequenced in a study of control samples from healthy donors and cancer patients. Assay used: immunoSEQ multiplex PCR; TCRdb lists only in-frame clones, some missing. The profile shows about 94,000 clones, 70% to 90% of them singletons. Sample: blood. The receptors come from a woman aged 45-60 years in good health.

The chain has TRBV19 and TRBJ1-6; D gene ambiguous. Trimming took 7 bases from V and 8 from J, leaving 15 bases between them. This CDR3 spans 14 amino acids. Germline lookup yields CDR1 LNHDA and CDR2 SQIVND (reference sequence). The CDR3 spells CASTLGLPDSPLHF. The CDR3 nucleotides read TGTGCCAGTACCCTTGGACTTCCTGATTCACCCCTCCACTTT.

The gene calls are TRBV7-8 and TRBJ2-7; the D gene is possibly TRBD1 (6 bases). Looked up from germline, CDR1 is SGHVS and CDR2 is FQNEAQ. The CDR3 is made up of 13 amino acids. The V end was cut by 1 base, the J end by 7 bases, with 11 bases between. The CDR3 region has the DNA TGTGCCAGCAGCTTAGGGAACAGGGCTGAGCAGTACTTC. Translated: CASSLGNRAEQYF.

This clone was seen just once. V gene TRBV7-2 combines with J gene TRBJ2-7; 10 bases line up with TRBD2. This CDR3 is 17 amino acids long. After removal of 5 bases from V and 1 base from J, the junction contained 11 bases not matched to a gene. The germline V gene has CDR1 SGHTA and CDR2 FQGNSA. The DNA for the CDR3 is TGTGCCAGCAGCCCAGTCTTTGGACTAGCGGAGTCCTACGAGCAGTACTTC. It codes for CASSPVFGLAESYEQYF.

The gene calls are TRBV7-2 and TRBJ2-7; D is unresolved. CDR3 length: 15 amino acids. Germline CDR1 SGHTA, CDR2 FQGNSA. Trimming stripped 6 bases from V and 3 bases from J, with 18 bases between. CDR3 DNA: TGTGCCAGCAGAGATACTGGATGGAGCATCTACGAGCAGTACTTC. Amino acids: CASRDTGWSIYEQYF.

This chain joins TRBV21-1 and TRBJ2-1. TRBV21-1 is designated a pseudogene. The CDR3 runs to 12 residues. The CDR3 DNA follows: TGTGCCAGCGGAACGGGCTCGGTTGAGCAGTTCTTC. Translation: CASGTGSVEQFF.

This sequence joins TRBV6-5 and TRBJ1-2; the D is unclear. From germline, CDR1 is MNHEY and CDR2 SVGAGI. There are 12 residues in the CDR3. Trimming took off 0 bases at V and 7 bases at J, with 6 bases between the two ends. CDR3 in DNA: TGTGCCAGCAGTTACTCAGGGTTTGGCTACACCTTC. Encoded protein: CASSYSGFGYTF.

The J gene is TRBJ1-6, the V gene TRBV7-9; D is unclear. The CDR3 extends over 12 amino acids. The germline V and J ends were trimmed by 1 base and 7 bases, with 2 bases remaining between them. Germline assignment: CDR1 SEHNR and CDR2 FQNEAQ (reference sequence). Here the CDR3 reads CASSLENSPLHF. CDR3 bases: TGTGCCAGCAGCTTAGAAAATTCACCCCTCCACTTT.

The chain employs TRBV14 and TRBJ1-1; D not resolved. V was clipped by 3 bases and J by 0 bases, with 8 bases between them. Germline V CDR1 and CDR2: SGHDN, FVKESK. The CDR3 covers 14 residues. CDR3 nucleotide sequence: TGTGCCAGCAGCCACCTGGGAGTGAACACTGAAGCTTTCTTT. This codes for CASSHLGVNTEAFF.

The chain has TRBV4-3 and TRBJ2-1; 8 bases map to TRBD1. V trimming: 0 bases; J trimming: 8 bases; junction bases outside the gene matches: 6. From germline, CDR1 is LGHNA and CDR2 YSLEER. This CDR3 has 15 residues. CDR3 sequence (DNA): TGCGCCAGCAGCCAAGAATTGACAGGGGCCGATGAGCAGTTCTTC. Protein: CASSQELTGADEQFF.

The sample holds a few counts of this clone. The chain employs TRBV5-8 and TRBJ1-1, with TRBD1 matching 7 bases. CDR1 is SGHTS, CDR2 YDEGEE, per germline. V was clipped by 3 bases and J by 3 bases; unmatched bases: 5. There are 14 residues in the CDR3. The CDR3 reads CASSSRGQYTEAFF. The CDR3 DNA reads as TGTGCCAGCAGCTCCCGGGGACAGTACACTGAAGCTTTCTTT. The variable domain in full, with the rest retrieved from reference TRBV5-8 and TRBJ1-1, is EAGVTQSPTHLIKTRGQQATLRCSPISGHTSVYWYQQALGLGLQFLLWYDEGEERNRGNFPPRFSGRQFPNYSSELNVNALELEDSALYLCASSSRGQYTEAFFGQGTRLTVV.

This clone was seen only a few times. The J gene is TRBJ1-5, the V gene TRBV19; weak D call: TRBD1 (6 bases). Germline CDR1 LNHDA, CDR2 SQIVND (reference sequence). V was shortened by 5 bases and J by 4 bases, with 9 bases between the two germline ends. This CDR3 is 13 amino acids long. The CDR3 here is CASSRQGNQPQHF. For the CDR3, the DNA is TGTGCCAGTAGTCGCCAGGGGAATCAGCCCCAGCATTTT. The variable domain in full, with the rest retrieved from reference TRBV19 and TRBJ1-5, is DGGITQSPKYLFRKEGQNVTLSCEQNLNHDAMYWYRQDPGQGLRLIYYSQIVNDFQKGDIAEGYSVSREKKESFPLTVTSAQKNPTAFYLCASSRQGNQPQHFGDGTRLSIL.

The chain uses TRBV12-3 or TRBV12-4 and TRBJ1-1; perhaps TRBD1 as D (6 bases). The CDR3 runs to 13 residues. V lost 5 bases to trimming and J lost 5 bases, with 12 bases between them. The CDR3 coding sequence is TGTGCCAGCAGTCCAGGGGTTCGGACTGAAGCTTTCTTT. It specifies CASSPGVRTEAFF.

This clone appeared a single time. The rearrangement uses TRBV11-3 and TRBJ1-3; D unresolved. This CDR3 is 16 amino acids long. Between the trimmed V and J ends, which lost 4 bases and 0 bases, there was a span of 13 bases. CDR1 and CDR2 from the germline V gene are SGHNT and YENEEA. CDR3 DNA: TGTGCCAGCAGCTCCTTCAGTGTCATCTCTGGAAACACCATATATTTT. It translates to CASSSFSVISGNTIYF.

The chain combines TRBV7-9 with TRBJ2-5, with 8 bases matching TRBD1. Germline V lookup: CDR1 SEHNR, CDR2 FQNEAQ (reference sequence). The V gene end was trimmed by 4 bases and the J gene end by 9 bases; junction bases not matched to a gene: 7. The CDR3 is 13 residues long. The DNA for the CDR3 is TGTGCCAGCAGCTCGGGACAGGTCGGGGCCCAGTACTTC. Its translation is CASSSGQVGAQYF.

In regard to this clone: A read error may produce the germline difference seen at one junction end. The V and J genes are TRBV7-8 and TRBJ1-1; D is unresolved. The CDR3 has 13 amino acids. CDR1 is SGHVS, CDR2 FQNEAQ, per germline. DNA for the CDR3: TGTGCCAGCAGCTTACAGGAGAACAGTGAAGCTTTCTTT. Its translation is CASSLQENSEAFF.

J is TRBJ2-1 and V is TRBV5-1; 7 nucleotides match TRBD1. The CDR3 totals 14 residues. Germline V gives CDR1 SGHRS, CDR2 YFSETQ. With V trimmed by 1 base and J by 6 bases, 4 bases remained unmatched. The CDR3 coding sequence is TGCGCCAGCAGCTTGCCCCGGGACAGCAATGAGCAGTTCTTC. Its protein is CASSLPRDSNEQFF.

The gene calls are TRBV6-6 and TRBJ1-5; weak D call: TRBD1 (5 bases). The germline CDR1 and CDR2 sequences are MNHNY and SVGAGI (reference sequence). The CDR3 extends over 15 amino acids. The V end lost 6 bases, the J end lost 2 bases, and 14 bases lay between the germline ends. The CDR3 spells CASRKDNVGNQPQHF. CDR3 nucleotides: TGTGCCAGCAGGAAGGACAATGTGGGCAATCAGCCCCAGCATTTT.

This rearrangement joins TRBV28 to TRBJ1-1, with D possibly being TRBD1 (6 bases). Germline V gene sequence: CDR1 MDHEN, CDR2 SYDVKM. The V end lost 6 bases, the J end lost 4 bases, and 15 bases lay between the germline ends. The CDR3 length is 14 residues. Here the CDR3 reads CASSSLGGRTEAFF. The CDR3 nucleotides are TGTGCCAGCAGCTCCCTGGGGGGGCGCACTGAAGCTTTCTTT. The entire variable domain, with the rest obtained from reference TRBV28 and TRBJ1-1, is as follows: DVKVTQSSRYLVKRTGEKVFLECVQDMDHENMFWYRQDPGLGLRLIYFSYDVKMKEKGDIPEGYSVSREKKERFSLILESASTNQTSMYLCASSSLGGRTEAFFGQGTRLTVV.

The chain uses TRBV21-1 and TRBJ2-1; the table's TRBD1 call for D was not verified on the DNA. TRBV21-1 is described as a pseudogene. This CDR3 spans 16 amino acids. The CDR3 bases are TGTGCCAGCCCACATAACCGGGACAGGCAGTACAATGAGCAGTTCTTC. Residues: CASPHNRDRQYNEQFF.

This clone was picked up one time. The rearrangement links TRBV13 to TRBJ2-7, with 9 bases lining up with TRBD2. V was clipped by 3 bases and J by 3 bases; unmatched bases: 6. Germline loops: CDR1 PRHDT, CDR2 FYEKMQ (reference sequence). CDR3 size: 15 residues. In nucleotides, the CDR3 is TGTGCCAGCAGCTTTCGGGCGGGGGGGCTCTACGAGCAGTACTTC. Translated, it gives CASSFRAGGLYEQYF. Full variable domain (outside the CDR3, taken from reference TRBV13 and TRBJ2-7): AAGVIQSPRHLIKEKRETATLKCYPIPRHDTVYWYQQGPGQDPQFLISFYEKMQSDKGSIPDRFSAQQFSDYHSELNMSSLELGDSALYFCASSFRAGGLYEQYFGPGTRLTVT.

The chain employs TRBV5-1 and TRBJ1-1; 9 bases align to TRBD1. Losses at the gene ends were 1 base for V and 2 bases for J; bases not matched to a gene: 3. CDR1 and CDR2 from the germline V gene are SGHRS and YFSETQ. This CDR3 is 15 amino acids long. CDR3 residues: CASSLMGQGNTEAFF. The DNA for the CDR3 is TGCGCCAGCAGCTTGATGGGACAGGGCAACACTGAAGCTTTCTTT.

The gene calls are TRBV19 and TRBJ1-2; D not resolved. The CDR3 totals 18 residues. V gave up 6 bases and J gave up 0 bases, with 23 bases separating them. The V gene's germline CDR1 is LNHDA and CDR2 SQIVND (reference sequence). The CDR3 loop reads CASSTPPGGRDSNYGYTF. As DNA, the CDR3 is TGTGCCAGTAGCACTCCCCCCGGCGGGCGAGATTCTAACTATGGCTACACCTTC.

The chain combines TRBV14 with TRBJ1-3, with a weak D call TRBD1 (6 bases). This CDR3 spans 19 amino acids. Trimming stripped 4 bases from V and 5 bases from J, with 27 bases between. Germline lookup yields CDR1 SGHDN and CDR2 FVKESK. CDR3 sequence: CASSPGQYSGMDTRNTIYF. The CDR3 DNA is TGTGCCAGCAGCCCTGGACAGTATTCCGGCATGGATACGAGAAACACCATATATTTT. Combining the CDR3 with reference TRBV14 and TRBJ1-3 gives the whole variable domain EAGVTQFPSHSVIEKGQTVTLRCDPISGHDNLYWYRRVMGKEIKFLLHFVKESKQDESGMPNNRFLAERTGGTYSTLKVQPAELEDSGVYFCASSPGQYSGMDTRNTIYFGEGSWLTVV.